The rows below give T cell receptor beta chains drawn from one sample of a study of control samples from healthy donors and cancer patients. Using immunoSEQ multiplex PCR, the repertoire was profiled, and TCRdb retains in-frame clones only, with some absent. There are tens of thousands of clones in the sample; around nine tenths occur only once, and 5.5% to 7.5% lies in the top ten. Input material: blood. These receptors all come from a man aged 50-59 years in good health. Each CDR3 is given with its conserved first and last residue. The order of the fields is D gene, V gene, clone size, J gene, CDR3 DNA, CDR3 protein. A D gene is named only where the DNA matches it firmly. Rows give clone size only sometimes, using once, few, many, or a class for an expanded clone.

.,TRBV7-3,.,TRBJ2-5,TGTGCCAGCAGCTTATATCCGGGGACGGAGGAGACCCAGTACTTC,CASSLYPGTEETQYF
.,TRBV5-1,once,TRBJ1-3,TGCGCCAGCAGCTCTACCTCTGGAAACACCATATATTTT,CASSSTSGNTIYF
.,TRBV3-1/TRBV3-2,.,TRBJ2-6,TGTGCCAGCAGCCATAGGCTAATCTCTGGGGCCAACGTCCTGACTTTC,CASSHRLISGANVLTF
.,TRBV6-6,.,TRBJ2-3,TGTGCCAGCAGTTACTCGGGGGGTAGTACGCAGTATTTT,CASSYSGGSTQYF
TRBD1,TRBV9,.,TRBJ2-7,TGTGCCAGCAGCGTCGGGACAGCCCTCTCCTACGAGCAGTACTTC,CASSVGTALSYEQYF
.,TRBV10-3,.,TRBJ1-6,TGTGCCATCAGTGAATTTCGGGACGGTAATTCACCCCTCCACTTT,CAISEFRDGNSPLHF
.,TRBV12-5,.,TRBJ2-7,TGTGCTAGTGGTTTGCATAGGGACCCCGACGGGCAGTACTTC,CASGLHRDPDGQYF
.,TRBV5-1,.,TRBJ2-7,TGCGCCAGCAGCTTGCTATCGCAGTCTGAAGAGCAGTACTTC,CASSLLSQSEEQYF
TRBD2,TRBV6-1,.,TRBJ2-1,TGTGCCAGCGGTGTAGCGGGGACCTACAATGAGCAGTTCTTC,CASGVAGTYNEQFF
.,TRBV9,.,TRBJ1-1,TGTGCCAGCAGCGTAGGAGGCAGTGAAGCTTTCTTT,CASSVGGSEAFF
TRBD2,TRBV30,.,TRBJ2-1,TGTGCCTGGAGTAGTGGGACTAGCGGGGGGAGCTCCTACAATGAGCAGTTCTTC,CAWSSGTSGGSSYNEQFF
.,TRBV5-1,.,TRBJ1-4,TGCGCCAGCAGCTTGGGGCGGGCAACTAATGAAAAACTGTTTTTT,CASSLGRATNEKLFF
.,TRBV6-5,.,TRBJ2-5,TGTGCCAGCAGTTACGGGACAACTCAAGAGACCCAGTACTTC,CASSYGTTQETQYF
TRBD2,TRBV9,.,TRBJ2-1,TGTGCCAGCAGCCCTAGCCCCGCGGCTAGCGGTCAGTTCTTC,CASSPSPAASGQFF
.,TRBV19,.,TRBJ2-3,TGTGCCAGTGCCCTAGCGTGGGACACAGATACGCAGTATTTT,CASALAWDTDTQYF
.,TRBV19,.,TRBJ1-2,TGTGCCAGTAGTATGACCGGCACCTTTAACTATGGCTACACCTTC,CASSMTGTFNYGYTF
TRBD1,TRBV2,.,TRBJ2-7,TGTGCCAGTGGGAGGACAGGGACGGGCGAGCAGTACTTC,CASGRTGTGEQYF
.,TRBV7-9,.,TRBJ2-3,TGTGCCAGCAGCTTAGGGGGGGGCCGAGGTACGCAGTATTTT,CASSLGGGRGTQYF
.,TRBV15,.,TRBJ1-2,TGTGCCACCAGCAGAGATTTAGGGAATGGCTACACCTTC,CATSRDLGNGYTF
.,TRBV19,.,TRBJ2-7,TGTGCCAGTAGTACAATACACGACGAGTACGAGCAGTACTTC,CASSTIHDEYEQYF
.,TRBV18,.,TRBJ1-1,TGTGCCAGCTCACCGCAGACGAACACTGAAGCTTTCTTT,CASSPQTNTEAFF
.,TRBV29-1,.,TRBJ1-1,TGCAGCGGGCTTTATCGGAATACTGAAGCTTTCTTT,CSGLYRNTEAFF
.,TRBV7-2,.,TRBJ2-5,TGTGCCAGCAGCTCCACTACGGACCTATACCAAGAGACCCAGTACTTC,CASSSTTDLYQETQYF
.,TRBV5-1,.,TRBJ2-7,TGCGCCAGCAGCTTGGGAGGTAGCGGTTCCTACGAGCAGTACTTC,CASSLGGSGSYEQYF
TRBD1,TRBV30,.,TRBJ1-5,TGTGCCTGGAGCGTAGACAGGGTACAGCCCCAGCATTTT,CAWSVDRVQPQHF
.,TRBV2,.,TRBJ1-2,TGTGCCAGCAGCCCGACAGGAAACGTCTATGGCTACACCTTC,CASSPTGNVYGYTF
.,TRBV2,once,TRBJ2-7,TGTGCCAGCAGAGTCTGGGGGTCCCTCACGTACGAGCAGTACTTC,CASRVWGSLTYEQYF
TRBD1,TRBV10-3,.,TRBJ1-1,TGTGCCATCGGACAGGGGGCTAGTAAAACTGAAGCTTTCTTT,CAIGQGASKTEAFF
.,TRBV6-1,.,TRBJ2-3,TGTGCCAGCAGTGAATTCCGGGCCTATAGCACAGATACGCAGTATTTT,CASSEFRAYSTDTQYF
.,TRBV6-6,.,TRBJ1-3,TGTGCCAGCAGTCAGGACCAGGGATACAAAAACACCATATATTTT,CASSQDQGYKNTIYF
.,TRBV19,.,TRBJ1-5,TGTGCCAGTAGTATAGTTCCCCTCGGGAGCAATCAGCCCCAGCATTTT,CASSIVPLGSNQPQHF
TRBD1,TRBV24-1,.,TRBJ1-2,TGTGCCACCAGTGACCACGGGACAGTCTATGGCTACACCTTC,CATSDHGTVYGYTF
.,TRBV12-5,.,TRBJ2-7,TGTGCTAGTGGTTTGGTACTAGACAGAAGGGTGTCGGGCGAGCAGTACTTC,CASGLVLDRRVSGEQYF
TRBD1,TRBV9,few,TRBJ1-3,TGTGCCAGCAGCGTAGCCGGACAGGTCCACTCTGGAAACACCATATATTTT,CASSVAGQVHSGNTIYF
.,TRBV7-9,.,TRBJ2-5,TGTGCCAGCAGCACCACCGGAGAGACCCAGTACTTC,CASSTTGETQYF
.,TRBV19,.,TRBJ2-7,TGTGCCCGAAGATCCCACGAGCAGTACTTC,CARRSHEQYF
.,TRBV18,.,TRBJ2-5,TGTGCCAGCTCACCAGGCAACCAAGAGACCCAGTACTTC,CASSPGNQETQYF
.,TRBV5-8,.,TRBJ2-7,TGTGCCAGCAGCTTGGGGCGAGGGGGAGGCTCCTACGAGCAGTACTTC,CASSLGRGGGSYEQYF
.,TRBV30,few,TRBJ1-5,TGTGCCTGGAGGGTGGGCACTAATCAGCCCCAGCATTTT,CAWRVGTNQPQHF